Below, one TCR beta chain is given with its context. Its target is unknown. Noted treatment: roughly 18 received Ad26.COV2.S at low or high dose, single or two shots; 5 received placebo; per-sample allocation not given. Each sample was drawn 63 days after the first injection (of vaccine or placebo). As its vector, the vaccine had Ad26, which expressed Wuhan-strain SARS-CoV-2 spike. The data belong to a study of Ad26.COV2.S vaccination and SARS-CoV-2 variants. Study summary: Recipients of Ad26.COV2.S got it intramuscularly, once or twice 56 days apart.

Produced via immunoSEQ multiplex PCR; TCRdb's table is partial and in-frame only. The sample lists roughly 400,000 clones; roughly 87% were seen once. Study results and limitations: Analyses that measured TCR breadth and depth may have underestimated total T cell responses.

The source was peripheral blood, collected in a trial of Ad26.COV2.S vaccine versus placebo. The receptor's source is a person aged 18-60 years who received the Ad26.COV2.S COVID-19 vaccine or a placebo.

This chain's CDR3 is CASSPPATNYGYTF. The CDR3 nucleotides read TGCGCCAGCAGCCCCCCCGCGACTAACTATGGCTACACCTTC. V usage is TRBV4-1 and J usage is TRBJ1-2; D gene uncertain. Germline V lookup: CDR1 MGHRA, CDR2 YSYEKL. V gave up 4 bases and J gave up 0 bases, with 9 bases separating them. The CDR3 has 14 residues.